Following are 13 T cell receptor beta chains from one sample sequenced in a study of blood T cell repertoires in COVID-19. This table comes from immunoSEQ multiplex PCR, and its TCRdb copy is limited to in-frame clones, with some not included. The sample contains over 110,000 clones, over 60% of which appear only once. The sequenced sample was peripheral blood. The source of these receptors is an elderly man with acute or convalescent COVID-19.

Note on this clone: Within the sample, other DNA sequences also encode this same CDR3. The chain combines TRBV3-1 (or the pseudogene TRBV3-2) with TRBJ1-5, with D hard to call. The V gene's germline CDR1 is LGHDT and CDR2 YNNKEL (reference sequence). With 3 bases removed from V and 4 bases from J, the gap between germline ends came to 10 bases. The CDR3 covers 14 residues. CDR3 region: CASSQGSGNQPQHF. CDR3 coding DNA: TGTGCCAGCAGCCAGGGTAGCGGGAATCAGCCCCAGCATTTT.

The chain is built from TRBV9 and TRBJ1-5, with TRBD1 as a possible D gene (5 bases). V lost 0 bases and J 5 bases, leaving 12 bases between the germline ends. CDR1 is SGDLS and CDR2 is YYNGEE in the germline V gene. This CDR3 has 15 residues. CDR3 sequence reads: CASSVGGTGYQPQHF. The CDR3 region has the DNA TGTGCCAGCAGCGTAGGAGGTACAGGTTATCAGCCCCAGCATTTT.

The sample holds a few counts of this clone. The rearrangement joins TRBV4-1 to TRBJ1-2; D not certain. The CDR3 runs 12 residues. Germline V gene lookup returns CDR1 MGHRA and CDR2 YSYEKL. The V end was cut by 0 bases, the J end by 8 bases, with 7 bases between. CDR3: CASSQDLEGYTF. CDR3 sequence (DNA): TGCGCCAGCAGCCAAGATCTCGAGGGCTACACCTTC.

This clone was seen a single time. The V and J genes are TRBV5-5 and TRBJ2-5; possibly TRBD1 for D (5 bases). The CDR3 loop spans 14 amino acids. Germline CDR1 is SGHKS and CDR2 is YYEKEE (reference sequence). Trimming left V 3 bases short and J 1 base short, with 10 bases between. The CDR3 bases are TGTGCCAGCAGCTCACAGGCGACCCAAGAGACCCAGTACTTC. It translates to CASSSQATQETQYF.

The chain carries TRBV20-1 and TRBJ1-1; D is ambiguous. V lost 7 bases and J lost 5, with 11 bases in between. Germline-derived CDR1 and CDR2 are DFQATT and SNEGSKA (reference sequence). CDR3 length equals 11 residues. The CDR3 spells CSVTPGTEAFF. The DNA of the CDR3 is TGCAGTGTCACCCCCGGGACTGAAGCTTTCTTT.

As to this clone: One end of the junction fails to match germline, which may point to a read error. The chain combines TRBV7-2 with TRBJ2-3; the match to TRBD1 covers 8 bases. This CDR3 contains 16 residues. CDR1 is SGHTA, CDR2 FQGNSA, per germline. Here the CDR3 reads CASSLVGTGATNTQYF. The CDR3 DNA reads TGTGCCAGCAGCTTAGTAGGGACAGGAGCCACAAATACGCAGTATTTT.

The genes are TRBV6-6 and TRBJ1-6; TRBD1 agrees at 10 bases. The V and J ends lost 5 bases and 9 bases, in that order; junction bases with no gene match: 7. There are 15 residues in the CDR3. Germline CDR1 and CDR2: MNHNY and SVGAGI (reference sequence). The DNA of the CDR3 is TGTGCCAGCAGTGTTCGGGACAGGGGATCTTCACCCCTCCACTTT. This translates into CASSVRDRGSSPLHF.

The V and J genes are TRBV18 and TRBJ2-3, with 9 bases fitting TRBD2. The CDR3 has 16 residues. V was pared by 3 bases and J by 6 bases, with 10 bases of the junction left unmatched. Per the germline V gene, CDR1 is KGHSH and CDR2 is LQKENI. CDR3 amino acids: CASSPTSGGGGDTQYF. DNA for the CDR3: TGTGCCAGCTCACCTACGAGCGGCGGGGGGGGCGATACGCAGTATTTT.

The rearrangement links TRBV7-2 to TRBJ2-5; D remains unclear. In germline, CDR1 is SGHTA, CDR2 FQGNSA. The CDR3 loop spans 13 amino acids. V lost 5 bases to trimming and J lost 5 bases, with 12 bases between them. This CDR3 is CASSTPRSETQYF. CDR3 coding DNA: TGTGCCAGCAGCACCCCTCGTAGCGAGACCCAGTACTTC.

The CDR3 nucleotides read TGTGCCAGTAGTATAGACTCTGGCCGACTAGCGGGAAATGAGCAGTTCTTC. Encoded protein: CASSIDSGRLAGNEQFF. J is TRBJ2-1 and V is TRBV19; the match to TRBD2 covers 11 bases. The V gene's germline CDR1 is LNHDA and CDR2 SQIVND (reference sequence). The length of the CDR3 is 17 residues. J gave up 7 bases and V 0 bases, and 8 bases lay outside the gene matches.

The V and J genes are TRBV10-3 and TRBJ1-2; 10 bases agree with TRBD1. With V trimmed by 7 bases and J by 3 bases, 2 bases remained unmatched. The CDR3 is 13 residues long. The germline V gene has CDR1 ENHRY and CDR2 SYGVKD. DNA of the CDR3: TGTGCCATCAAGGGGACAGGGGACTATGGCTACACCTTC. Protein sequence: CAIKGTGDYGYTF.

The V gene is TRBV6-5, the J gene TRBJ1-6; weak D call: TRBD1 (5 bases). Trimming pared 6 bases from V and 7 bases from J, leaving 16 bases between. CDR1 is MNHEY and CDR2 is SVGAGI in the germline V gene. This CDR3 spans 15 amino acids. CDR3 loop: CASRITSPGNSPLHF. In nucleotides, the CDR3 is TGTGCCAGCAGGATAACGTCTCCAGGGAATTCACCCCTCCACTTT.

The chain's CDR3 is CASSNWRRLAPSGEQFF. CDR3 DNA: TGTGCCAGCAGCAATTGGCGGAGACTAGCGCCATCCGGTGAGCAGTTCTTC. The genes are TRBV11-2 and TRBJ2-1, with 8 nucleotides matching TRBD2. The CDR3 runs 17 residues. In germline, CDR1 is SGHAT, CDR2 FQNNGV. Germline trimming cut 5 bases from V and 9 bases from J; bases unmatched to any gene: 18.